Each of the 21 T cell receptor beta chains below was sequenced from the same sample in a study of T cells after yellow fever vaccination. MiXCR was run by TCRdb on the 5' RACE reads, yielding one entry per CDR3 protein. The sample has about 510,000 distinct CDR3 sequences; just over 20% are singletons. This material consisted of PBMCs, taken more than 20 days after the first yellow fever vaccination. All receptors derive from a man younger than 30 who received the YFV17D yellow fever vaccine.

This clonotype was counted between two and nine times. The junction and the germline gene differ at one end; a read error may be behind it. The chain joins TRBV2 to TRBJ2-3; 12 bases are a match to TRBD2. CDR1 SNHLY and CDR2 FYNNEI come from the germline V gene. This CDR3 is 18 amino acids long. CDR3 loop: CTSSRDWASGGATDTQYF. CDR3 coding DNA: TGTACCAGCAGTCGCGACTGGGCTAGCGGGGGGGCTACAGATACGCAGTATTTT.

V and J are TRBV14 and TRBJ2-3; D not resolved. Germline CDR1 reads SGHDN; CDR2 reads FVKESK. With 6 bases removed from V and 4 bases from J, the gap between germline ends came to 5 bases. The CDR3 covers 11 residues. In DNA form, the CDR3 reads TGTGCCAGCAGGGGCCCAGATACGCAGTATTTT. Protein product: CASRGPDTQYF.

This clonotype turned up a few times. This chain uses TRBV20-1 with TRBJ2-5; 7 nucleotides agree with TRBD1. This CDR3 is built from 13 residues. Germline loops: CDR1 DFQATT, CDR2 SNEGSKA (reference sequence). The ends lost 4 bases at V and 6 bases at J; junction bases unmatched: 8. CDR3 DNA sequence: TGCAGTGCTACGGACAGGATGGTACAGACCCAGTACTTC. Translating it yields CSATDRMVQTQYF.

V gene TRBV5-1 combines with J gene TRBJ1-5; D remains ambiguous. CDR1 and CDR2 from the germline V gene are SGHRS and YFSETQ. Trimming pared 4 bases from V and 5 bases from J, leaving 10 bases between. This CDR3 has 13 residues. The CDR3 DNA reads as TGCGCCAGCAGCCCGGCGGCCGATCAGCCCCAGCATTTT. It is translated as CASSPAADQPQHF.

The table lists this clonotype with a few counts. V is TRBV12-3 or TRBV12-4 and J is TRBJ2-2, with D unresolved. Trimming took off 6 bases at V and 4 bases at J, with 15 bases between the two ends. CDR3 length: 15 residues. The CDR3 sequence: CASRPRFVSTGELFF. The CDR3 nucleotides are TGTGCCAGCAGGCCTCGTTTCGTGTCCACCGGGGAGCTGTTTTTT.

There are a few counts of this clonotype. The chain joins TRBV2 to TRBJ2-1; 10 bases map to TRBD2. The germline gives CDR1 SNHLY, CDR2 FYNNEI. The CDR3 totals 16 residues. J was trimmed by 4 bases and V by 3 bases; bases with no gene match: 6. CDR3 nucleotide sequence: TGTGCCAGCAGTGATCTCCTAGCGGGGGTTTACAATGAGCAGTTCTTC. Translated: CASSDLLAGVYNEQFF.

A few counts support this clonotype. The chain combines TRBV6-1 with TRBJ2-7, with TRBD1 matching 7 bases. The V segment lost 5 bases and the J segment 2 bases; nucleotides outside the gene matches: 6. The CDR3 runs to 14 residues. The germline CDR1 and CDR2 sequences are MNHNS and SASEGT. For the CDR3, the DNA is TGTGCCAGCAGTCAAAGGGACAGCGCCTACGAGCAGTACTTC. Translated, it gives CASSQRDSAYEQYF.

Only a few counts were recorded for this clonotype. V is TRBV6-2 or TRBV6-3 and J is TRBJ2-3; unclear D gene. CDR3 size: 14 residues. Germline-derived CDR1 and CDR2 are MNHEY and SVGEGT. Trimming removed 7 bases from V and 7 bases from J, with 18 bases in between. The CDR3 coding sequence is TGTGCCAGCACCTCCCGCTCCGGGCTCCATACGCAGTATTTT. Translation gives CASTSRSGLHTQYF.

In the case of this clonotype: One base away lies a much larger clone, so this may be a sequencing read error. This sequence joins TRBV7-2 and TRBJ2-7; a possible D gene is TRBD2 (6 bases). Germline V lookup: CDR1 SGHTA, CDR2 FQGNSA. V dropped 5 bases and J dropped 5 bases, with 16 bases sitting between them. CDR3 length equals 14 residues. In DNA form, the CDR3 reads TGTGCCAGCAGCCCGCAGACTAGAATACACGAGCAGTACTTC. Amino acid sequence: CASSPQTRIHEQYF.

CDR3 residues: CASTDGITGGFLVPYQETQYF. The CDR3 DNA reads as TGCGCCAGCACTGACGGCATAACAGGGGGCTTTCTCGTGCCATACCAAGAGACCCAGTACTTC. The V and J genes are TRBV5-1 and TRBJ2-5, with 9 positions matching TRBD1. The CDR3 loop spans 21 amino acids. The ends lost 6 bases at V and 0 bases at J; junction bases unmatched: 24. The germline gives CDR1 SGHRS, CDR2 YFSETQ.

This clonotype was counted between two and nine times. The rearrangement uses TRBV30 and TRBJ1-4, with a possible D match to TRBD1 (5 bases). Germline V lookup: CDR1 GTSNPN, CDR2 SVGIG (reference sequence). The CDR3 sequence is 14 residues long. V shed 0 bases and J shed 8 bases, with 13 bases lying between them. CDR3 in amino acids: CAWSVQAGGEKLFF. CDR3 DNA sequence: TGTGCCTGGAGTGTACAGGCAGGAGGGGAAAAACTGTTTTTT.

This clonotype was detected only a few times. This chain joins TRBV11-2 and TRBJ2-1; 7 nucleotides match TRBD2. CDR3 length: 11 amino acids. CDR1 and CDR2 from the germline V gene are SGHAT and FQNNGV. V lost 2 bases, J lost 14 bases, and 3 bases stayed unmatched. CDR3 nucleotide sequence: TGTGCCAGCAGCTTACTAGGGAGGGAGTTCTTC. Translation gives CASSLLGREFF.

This clonotype was seen more than once but under ten times. The chain couples TRBV7-9 to TRBJ2-1; TRBD1 agrees at 10 bases. The CDR3 contains 15 residues. The V gene's germline CDR1 is SEHNR and CDR2 FQNEAQ (reference sequence). V lost 5 bases to trimming and J lost 7 bases; unmatched junction nucleotides: 8. CDR3: CASSPGTGVGNEQFF. The CDR3, as DNA: TGTGCCAGCAGCCCCGGGACAGGGGTTGGGAATGAGCAGTTCTTC.

This clonotype has a handful of counts. J is TRBJ2-2 and V is TRBV5-4; 10 bases agree with TRBD2. The CDR3 totals 17 residues. Germline V gene data show CDR1 as SGHNT and CDR2 as YYREEE (reference sequence). V lost 2 bases and J lost 8; bases outside the gene matches: 12. CDR3 sequence (DNA): TGTGCCAGCAGCTTTGGACCGAGCGGGGGGGCCATTGGGGAGCTGTTTTTT. Translated: CASSFGPSGGAIGELFF.

In its sample, this clonotype was seen a few times. V usage is TRBV5-1 and J usage is TRBJ1-6, with 10 bases identical to TRBD1. This CDR3 has 15 residues. Looked up from germline, CDR1 is SGHRS and CDR2 is YFSETQ. The trim removed 0 bases at V and 10 bases at J, leaving 4 bases unmatched. The CDR3 nucleotides read TGCGCCAGCAGCTTGGTATGGGACAGGGGATCACCCCTCCACTTT. As protein: CASSLVWDRGSPLHF.

The chain combines TRBV4-3 with TRBJ2-3, with 7 bases lining up with TRBD1. With V trimmed by 3 bases and J by 5 bases, 11 bases remained unmatched. The CDR3 contains 16 residues. CDR1 is LGHNA and CDR2 is YSLEER in the germline V gene. This chain's CDR3 is CASSQRLTGPVDTQYF. The CDR3 DNA is TGCGCCAGCAGCCAGAGACTGACAGGGCCCGTAGATACGCAGTATTTT.

This clonotype came up a few times. The genes are TRBV4-1 and TRBJ2-2; D ambiguous. Germline V gene lookup returns CDR1 MGHRA and CDR2 YSYEKL. This CDR3 spans 17 amino acids. V lost 0 bases to trimming and J lost 1 base, with 12 bases between them. The CDR3 nucleotides are TGCGCCAGCAGCCAAGATCAACAGACGATGAACACCGGGGAGCTGTTTTTT. Its protein is CASSQDQQTMNTGELFF.

This clonotype was observed many times. This chain uses TRBV5-1 with TRBJ1-4, with D maybe TRBD1 (5 bases). The CDR3 totals 14 residues. V was pared by 4 bases and J by 5 bases, with 12 bases between. From germline, CDR1 is SGHRS and CDR2 YFSETQ. CDR3 in DNA: TGCGCCAGCAGCCCGACCCAGGGAAATGAAAAACTGTTTTTT. This translates into CASSPTQGNEKLFF.

The CDR3 spells CASGARETQYF. The CDR3 DNA reads TGTGCCAGCGGGGCAAGGGAGACCCAGTACTTC. The rearrangement links TRBV5-6 to TRBJ2-5; D is perhaps TRBD1 (5 bases). CDR3 length: 11 residues. Per germline, CDR1 SGHDT and CDR2 YYEEEE. V lost 7 bases, J lost 5 bases, and 9 bases lay in between. Complete variable domain (other parts from reference TRBV5-6 and TRBJ2-5): DAGVTQSPTHLIKTRGQQVTLRCSPKSGHDTVSWYQQALGQGPQFIFQYYEEEERQRGNFPDRFSGHQFPNYSSELNVNALLLGDSALYLCASGARETQYFGPGTRLLVL.

V and J are TRBV9 and TRBJ2-1, with 12 bases fitting TRBD2. This CDR3 spans 18 amino acids. V lost 4 bases and J lost 0; bases outside the gene matches: 8. The germline V gene encodes CDR1 SGDLS and CDR2 YYNGEE. The CDR3 DNA is TGTGCCAGCAGCCCCCGACTAGCGGGGGTGAGCTCCTACAATGAGCAGTTCTTC. It encodes CASSPRLAGVSSYNEQFF.

The chain carries TRBV11-1 and TRBJ1-2; D perhaps matches TRBD1 (6 bases). Trimming removed 5 bases from V and 3 bases from J, with 25 bases in between. The CDR3 is made up of 18 amino acids. Germline V lookup: CDR1 SGHAT, CDR2 FQDESV (reference sequence). The CDR3 sequence is CASSRQGGAARFDYGYTF. The DNA of the CDR3 is TGTGCCAGCAGCCGCCAAGGGGGGGCTGCTCGTTTTGACTATGGCTACACCTTC.